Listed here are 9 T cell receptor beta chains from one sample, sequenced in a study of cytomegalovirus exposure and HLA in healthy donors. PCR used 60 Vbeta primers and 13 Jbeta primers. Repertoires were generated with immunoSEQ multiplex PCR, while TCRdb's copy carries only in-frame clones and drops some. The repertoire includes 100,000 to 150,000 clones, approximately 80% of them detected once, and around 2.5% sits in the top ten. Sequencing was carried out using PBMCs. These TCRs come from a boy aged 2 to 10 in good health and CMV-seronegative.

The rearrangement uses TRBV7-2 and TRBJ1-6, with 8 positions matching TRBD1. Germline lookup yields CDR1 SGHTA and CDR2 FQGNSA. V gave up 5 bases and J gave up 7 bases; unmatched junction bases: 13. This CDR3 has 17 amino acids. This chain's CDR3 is CASSHSRTGLRNSPLHF. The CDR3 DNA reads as TGTGCCAGCAGCCACTCTCGGACAGGGTTAAGGAATTCACCCCTCCACTTT. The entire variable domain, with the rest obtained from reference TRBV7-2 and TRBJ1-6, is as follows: GAGVSQSPSNKVTEKGKDVELRCDPISGHTALYWYRQSLGQGLEFLIYFQGNSAPDKSGLPSDRFSAERTGGSVSTLTIQRTQQEDSAVYLCASSHSRTGLRNSPLHFGNGTRLTVT.

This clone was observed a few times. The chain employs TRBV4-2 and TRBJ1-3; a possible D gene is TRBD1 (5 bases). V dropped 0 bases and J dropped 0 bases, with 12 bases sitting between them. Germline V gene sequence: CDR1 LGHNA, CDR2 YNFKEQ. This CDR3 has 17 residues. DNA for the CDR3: TGTGCCAGCAGCCAAGATCGGGGGATGAGCTCTGGAAACACCATATATTTT. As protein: CASSQDRGMSSGNTIYF.

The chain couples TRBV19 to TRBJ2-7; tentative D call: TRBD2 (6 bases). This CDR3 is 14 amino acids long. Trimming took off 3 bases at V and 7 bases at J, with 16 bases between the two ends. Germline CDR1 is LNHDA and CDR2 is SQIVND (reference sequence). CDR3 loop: CASSISGGTGEQYV. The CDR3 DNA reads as TGTGCCAGTAGTATCTCCGGCGGGACCGGGGAGCAGTACGTC.

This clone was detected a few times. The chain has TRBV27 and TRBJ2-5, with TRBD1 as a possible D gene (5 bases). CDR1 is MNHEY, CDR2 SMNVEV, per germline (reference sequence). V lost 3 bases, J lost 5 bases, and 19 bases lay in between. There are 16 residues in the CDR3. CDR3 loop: CASSFYPPGLGETQYF. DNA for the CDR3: TGTGCCAGCAGTTTCTATCCTCCAGGGCTGGGGGAGACCCAGTACTTC.

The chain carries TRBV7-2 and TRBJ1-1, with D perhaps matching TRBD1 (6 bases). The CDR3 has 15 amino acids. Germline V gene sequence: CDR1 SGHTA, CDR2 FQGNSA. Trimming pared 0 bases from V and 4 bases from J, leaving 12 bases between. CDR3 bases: TGTGCCAGCAGCTTAGCTTCAGGGGAGGGCACTGAAGCTTTCTTT. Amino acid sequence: CASSLASGEGTEAFF.

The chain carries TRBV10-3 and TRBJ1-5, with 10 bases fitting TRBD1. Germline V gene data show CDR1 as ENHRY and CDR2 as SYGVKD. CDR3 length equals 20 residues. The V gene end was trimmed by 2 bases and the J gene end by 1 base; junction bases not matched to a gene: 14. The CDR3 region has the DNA TGTGCCATCAGTGAGGATCCCCGGGACAGGGGCATCAGGAGCAATCAGCCCCAGCATTTT. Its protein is CAISEDPRDRGIRSNQPQHF.

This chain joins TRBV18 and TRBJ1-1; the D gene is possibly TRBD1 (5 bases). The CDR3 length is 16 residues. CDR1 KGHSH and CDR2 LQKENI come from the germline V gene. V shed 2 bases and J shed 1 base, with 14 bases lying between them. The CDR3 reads CASSPEVTGGNTEAFF. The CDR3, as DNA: TGTGCCAGCTCACCAGAGGTAACCGGGGGGAACACTGAAGCTTTCTTT.

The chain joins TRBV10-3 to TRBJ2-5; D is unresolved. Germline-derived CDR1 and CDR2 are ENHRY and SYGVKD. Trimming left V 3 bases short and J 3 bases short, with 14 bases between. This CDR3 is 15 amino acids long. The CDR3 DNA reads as TGTGCCATCAGTGATCTTACATCGCAGGAAGAGACCCAGTACTTC. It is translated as CAISDLTSQEETQYF.

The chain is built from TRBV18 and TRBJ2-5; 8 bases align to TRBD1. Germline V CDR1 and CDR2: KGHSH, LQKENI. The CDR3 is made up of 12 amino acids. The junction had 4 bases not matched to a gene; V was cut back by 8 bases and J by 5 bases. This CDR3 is CASNTGGETQYF. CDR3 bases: TGTGCCAGCAATACAGGGGGGGAGACCCAGTACTTC.